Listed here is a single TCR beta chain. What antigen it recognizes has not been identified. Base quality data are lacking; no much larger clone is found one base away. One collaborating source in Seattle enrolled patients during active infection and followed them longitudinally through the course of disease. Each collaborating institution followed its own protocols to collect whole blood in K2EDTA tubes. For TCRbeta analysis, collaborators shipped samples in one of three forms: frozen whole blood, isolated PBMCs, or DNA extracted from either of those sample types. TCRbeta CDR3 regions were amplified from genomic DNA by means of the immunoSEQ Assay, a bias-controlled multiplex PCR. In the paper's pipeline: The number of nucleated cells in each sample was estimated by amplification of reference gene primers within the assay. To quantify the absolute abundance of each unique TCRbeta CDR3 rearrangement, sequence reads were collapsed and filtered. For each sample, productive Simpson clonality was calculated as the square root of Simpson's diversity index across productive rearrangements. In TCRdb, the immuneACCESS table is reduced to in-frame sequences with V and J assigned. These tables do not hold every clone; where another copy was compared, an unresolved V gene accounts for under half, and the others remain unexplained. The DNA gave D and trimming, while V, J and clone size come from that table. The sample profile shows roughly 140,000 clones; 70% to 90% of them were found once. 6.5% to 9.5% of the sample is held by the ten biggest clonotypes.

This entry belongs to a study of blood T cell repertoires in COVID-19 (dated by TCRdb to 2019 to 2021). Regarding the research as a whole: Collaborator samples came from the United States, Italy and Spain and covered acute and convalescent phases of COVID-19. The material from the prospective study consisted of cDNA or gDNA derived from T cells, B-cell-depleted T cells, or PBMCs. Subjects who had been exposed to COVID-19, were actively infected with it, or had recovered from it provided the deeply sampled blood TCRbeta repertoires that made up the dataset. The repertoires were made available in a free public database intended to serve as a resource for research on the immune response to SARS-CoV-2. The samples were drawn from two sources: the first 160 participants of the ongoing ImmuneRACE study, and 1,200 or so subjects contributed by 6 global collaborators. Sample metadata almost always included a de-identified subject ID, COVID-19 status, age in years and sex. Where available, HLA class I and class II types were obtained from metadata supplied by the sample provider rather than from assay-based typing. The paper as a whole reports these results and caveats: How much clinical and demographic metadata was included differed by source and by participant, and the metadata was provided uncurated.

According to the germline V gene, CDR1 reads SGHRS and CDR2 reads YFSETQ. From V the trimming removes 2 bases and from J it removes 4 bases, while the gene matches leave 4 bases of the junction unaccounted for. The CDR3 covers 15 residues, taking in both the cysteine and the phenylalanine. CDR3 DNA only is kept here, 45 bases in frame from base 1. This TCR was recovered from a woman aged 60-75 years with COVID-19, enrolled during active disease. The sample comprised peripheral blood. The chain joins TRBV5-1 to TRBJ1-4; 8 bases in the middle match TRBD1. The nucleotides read TGCGCCAGCAGCTTTCGGACAGGGCGTAATGAAAAACTGTTTTTT. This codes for CASSFRTGRNEKLFF.